This TCR beta chain is drawn from a study of Ad26.COV2.S vaccination and SARS-CoV-2 variants. In the study overall: Among those in the COV1001 Ad26.COV2.S trial arm was the donor. Intramuscular Ad26.COV2.S at 5x10^10 or 1x10^11 viral particles. General study results and limits: Similar non-spike TCR breadth was seen in vaccine and placebo recipients. Compared with placebo recipients, vaccine recipients had higher spike-specific TCR breadth.

Worth noting for this clone: The antigen remains unidentified.

Libraries were prepared by immunoSEQ multiplex PCR; TCRdb keeps only in-frame clonotypes and omits some of them. The sample lists roughly 700,000 clones; around 92% were seen once. Treatment of the sample: approximately 18 received Ad26.COV2.S at low or high dose, single or two shots; five or six received placebo; per-sample allocation not given. Sampling occurred on day 63 after the first vaccine or placebo injection. Material: peripheral blood, obtained in a trial of Ad26.COV2.S vaccine versus placebo. The sequence came from a person between 18 and 65 years old who received the Ad26.COV2.S COVID-19 vaccine or a placebo.

CDR3: CASSVEASGGETQYF. For the CDR3, the DNA is TGTGCCAGCAGCGTAGAGGCTAGCGGGGGTGAGACCCAGTACTTC. The chain is built from TRBV9 and TRBJ2-5; 10 positions match TRBD2. V lost 0 bases to trimming and J lost 5 bases; unmatched junction nucleotides: 4. This CDR3 is built from 15 residues. In germline, CDR1 is SGDLS, CDR2 YYNGEE.